The TCR beta chain under discussion was sequenced for a study of beta chain features in type 1 diabetes. Study-wide background: Cell yields, gender and age were comparable in patients and healthy donors.

All of the isolated RNA was reverse transcribed, so expressed TCRB transcripts were sequenced. Sequencing was performed with immunoSEQ multiplex PCR; in TCRdb, only in-frame clones are kept and a portion is missing. Altogether roughly 140,000 clones are present, about 50% being singletons, with the ten largest covering roughly 0.43%. Study-level findings and limits: For Type 1 diabetes patients, all four CD4+ subsets carried TCRB CDR3s that were moderately but significantly shorter. Highly expressing activated T cells could be over-counted with a cDNA template. Among patients, naive, central memory and Treg TCRB repertoires appeared more similar than among healthy donors.

Comment on this clone: The antigen remains undetermined.

With 3 bases clipped from V and 15 bases from J, the junction kept 10 bases outside the gene matches. There are 13 residues in the CDR3. Germline CDR1 and CDR2: SGHTA and FQGNSA. The sequence derives from a young man in good health. Sequenced input: Tregs from blood. The chain links TRBV7-2 to TRBJ1-4; 7 bases fit TRBD1. The CDR3: CASSFSPGQSMFF. CDR3 in DNA: TGTGCCAGCAGCTTCAGTCCGGGACAGTCAATGTTTTTT.